The clone carrying this T cell receptor beta chain turned up a few times. Purity of each sorted population was above 95%. The source of the sample is a study of beta chain features in type 1 diabetes. Study details: Healthy donors, compared against patients, showed similar age, gender and cell yields.

The whole isolated RNA underwent reverse transcription, so sequencing captured expressed TCRB transcripts. This table comes from immunoSEQ multiplex PCR, and its TCRdb copy is limited to in-frame clones, with some not included. Of 900,000 or so clones in the sample, roughly a sixth were seen once. The sequenced sample consisted of naive CD4+ T cells from blood. This TCR was recovered from a woman younger than 30 in good health.

The CDR3 sequence: CASSELGVRSPLHF. CDR3 bases: TGTGCCAGCAGTGAATTGGGGGTCAGGTCACCCCTCCACTTT. The chain carries TRBV25-1 and TRBJ1-6, with D perhaps TRBD1 (5 bases). The CDR3 is 14 amino acids. Trimming took off 1 base at V and 10 bases at J, with 11 bases between the two ends. The V gene's germline CDR1 is MGHDK and CDR2 SYGVNS.